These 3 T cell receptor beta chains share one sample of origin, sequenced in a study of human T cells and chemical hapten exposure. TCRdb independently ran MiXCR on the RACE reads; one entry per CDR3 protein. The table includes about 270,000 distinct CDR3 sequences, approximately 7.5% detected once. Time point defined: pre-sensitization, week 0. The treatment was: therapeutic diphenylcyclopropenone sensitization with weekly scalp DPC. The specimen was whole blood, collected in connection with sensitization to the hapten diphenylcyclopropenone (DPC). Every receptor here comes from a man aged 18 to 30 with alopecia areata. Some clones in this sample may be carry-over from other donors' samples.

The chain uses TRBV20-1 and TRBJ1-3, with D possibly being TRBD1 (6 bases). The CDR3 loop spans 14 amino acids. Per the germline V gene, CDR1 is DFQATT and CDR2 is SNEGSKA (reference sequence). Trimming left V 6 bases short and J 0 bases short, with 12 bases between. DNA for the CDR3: TGCAGTGCAAGAAGGGGGAACTCTGGAAACACCATATATTTT. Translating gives CSARRGNSGNTIYF.

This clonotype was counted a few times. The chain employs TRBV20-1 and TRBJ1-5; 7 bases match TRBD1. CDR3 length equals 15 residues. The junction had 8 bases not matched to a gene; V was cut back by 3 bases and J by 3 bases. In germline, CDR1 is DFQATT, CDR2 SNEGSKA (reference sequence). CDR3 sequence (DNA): TGCAGTGCTAGGACAGGGACGGGTTCCAATCAGCCCCAGCATTTT. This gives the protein CSARTGTGSNQPQHF.

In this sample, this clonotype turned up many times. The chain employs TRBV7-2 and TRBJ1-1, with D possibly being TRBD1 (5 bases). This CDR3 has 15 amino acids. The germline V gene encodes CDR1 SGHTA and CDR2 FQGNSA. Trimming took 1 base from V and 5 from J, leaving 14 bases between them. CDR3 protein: CASSLGQVGGTEAFF. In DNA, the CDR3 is TGTGCCAGCAGCTTAGGCCAGGTGGGGGGAACTGAAGCTTTCTTT.